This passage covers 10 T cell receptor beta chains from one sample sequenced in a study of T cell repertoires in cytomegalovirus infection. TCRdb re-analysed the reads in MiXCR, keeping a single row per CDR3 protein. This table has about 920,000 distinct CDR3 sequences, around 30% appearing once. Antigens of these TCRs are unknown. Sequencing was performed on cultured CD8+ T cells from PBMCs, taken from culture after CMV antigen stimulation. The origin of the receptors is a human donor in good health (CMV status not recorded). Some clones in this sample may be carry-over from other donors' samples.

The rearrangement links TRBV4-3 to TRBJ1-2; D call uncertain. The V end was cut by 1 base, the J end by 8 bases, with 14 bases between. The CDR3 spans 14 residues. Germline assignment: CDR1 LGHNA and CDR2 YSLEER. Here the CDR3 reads CASSQGASGRGYTF. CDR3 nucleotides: TGCGCCAGCAGCCAAGGGGCTTCTGGGAGGGGCTACACCTTC.

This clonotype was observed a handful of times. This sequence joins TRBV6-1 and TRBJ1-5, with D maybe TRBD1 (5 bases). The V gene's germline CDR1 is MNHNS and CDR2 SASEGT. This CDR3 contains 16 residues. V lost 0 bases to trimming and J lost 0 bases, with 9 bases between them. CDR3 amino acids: CASSEAPGHSNQPQHF. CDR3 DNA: TGTGCCAGCAGTGAAGCGCCAGGACATAGCAATCAGCCCCAGCATTTT.

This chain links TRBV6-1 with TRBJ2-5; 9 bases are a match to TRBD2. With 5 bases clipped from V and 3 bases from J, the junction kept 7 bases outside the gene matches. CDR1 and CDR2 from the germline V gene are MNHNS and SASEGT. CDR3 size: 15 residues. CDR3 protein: CASSSGLALEETQYF. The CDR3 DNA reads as TGTGCCAGCAGTTCGGGACTAGCTCTGGAAGAGACCCAGTACTTC.

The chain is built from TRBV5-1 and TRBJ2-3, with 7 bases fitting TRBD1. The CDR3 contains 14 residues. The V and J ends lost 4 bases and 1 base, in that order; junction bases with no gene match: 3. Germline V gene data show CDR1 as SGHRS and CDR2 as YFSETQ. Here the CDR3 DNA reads TGCGCCAGCAGCGTAGGGACAGGCACAGATACGCAGTATTTT. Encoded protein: CASSVGTGTDTQYF.

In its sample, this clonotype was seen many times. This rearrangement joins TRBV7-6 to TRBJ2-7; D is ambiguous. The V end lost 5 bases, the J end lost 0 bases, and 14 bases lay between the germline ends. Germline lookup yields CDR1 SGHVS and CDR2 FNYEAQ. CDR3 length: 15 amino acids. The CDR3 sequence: CASSLLDESSYEQYF. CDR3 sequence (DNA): TGTGCCAGCAGCCTCCTTGACGAAAGCTCCTACGAGCAGTACTTC.

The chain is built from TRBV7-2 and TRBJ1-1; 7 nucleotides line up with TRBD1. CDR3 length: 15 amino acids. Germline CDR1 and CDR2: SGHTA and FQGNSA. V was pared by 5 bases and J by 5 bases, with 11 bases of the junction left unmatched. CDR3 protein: CASSPQTGQRTEAFF. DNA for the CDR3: TGTGCCAGCAGCCCCCAGACAGGGCAGAGAACTGAAGCTTTCTTT. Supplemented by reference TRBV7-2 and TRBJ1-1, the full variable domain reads GAGVSQSPSNKVTEKGKDVELRCDPISGHTALYWYRQSLGQGLEFLIYFQGNSAPDKSGLPSDRFSAERTGGSVSTLTIQRTQQEDSAVYLCASSPQTGQRTEAFFGQGTRLTVV.

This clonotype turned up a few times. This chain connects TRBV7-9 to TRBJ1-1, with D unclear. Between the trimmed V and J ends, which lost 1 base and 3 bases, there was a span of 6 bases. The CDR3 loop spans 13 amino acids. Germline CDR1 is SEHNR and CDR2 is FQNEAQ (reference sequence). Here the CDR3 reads CASSLDSDTEAFF. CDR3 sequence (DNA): TGTGCCAGCAGCTTAGACAGCGACACTGAAGCTTTCTTT.

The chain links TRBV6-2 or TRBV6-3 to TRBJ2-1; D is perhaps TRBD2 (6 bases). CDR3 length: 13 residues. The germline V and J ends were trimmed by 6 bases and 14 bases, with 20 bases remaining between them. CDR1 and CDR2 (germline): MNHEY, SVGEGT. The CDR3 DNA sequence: TGTGCCAGCAGAACCCAGCCGGGGAGGAAGGAGTTCTTC. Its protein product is CASRTQPGRKEFF.

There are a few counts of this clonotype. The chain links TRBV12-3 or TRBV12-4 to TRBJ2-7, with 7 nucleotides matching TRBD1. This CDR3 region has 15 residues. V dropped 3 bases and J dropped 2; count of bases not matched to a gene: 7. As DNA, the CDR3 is TGTGCCAGCAGTTTGGAGAGGGGGCGCGCCTACGAGCAGTACTTC. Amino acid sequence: CASSLERGRAYEQYF.

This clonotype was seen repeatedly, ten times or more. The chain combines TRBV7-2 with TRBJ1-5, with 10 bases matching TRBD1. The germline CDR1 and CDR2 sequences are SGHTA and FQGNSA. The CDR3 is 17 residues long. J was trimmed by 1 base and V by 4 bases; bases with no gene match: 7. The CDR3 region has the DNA TGTGCCAGCAGCTACACCGGGACAGGGGAAAGCAATCAGCCCCAGCATTTT. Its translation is CASSYTGTGESNQPQHF.